This TCR beta chain was identified in a study of T cells in Graves' hyperthyroidism and ophthalmopathy. Amplification yielded TCR beta CDR3 regions, with RNA transcripts as the source. RT-PCR in the first round (using the HTBI primer set) targeted the TCR CDR3. TCRdb passed the multiplex PCR reads through MiXCR, listing each CDR3 protein once. The sample shows 360,000 or so distinct CDR3 sequences, 15% to 20% of them seen only once. General observations from the study: Most expanded thyroid clonotypes above 0.001 also appeared in blood.

This clonotype came up a few times. Antigen specificity is unknown. CDR3 size: 16 residues. Trimming took off 0 bases at V and 3 bases at J, with 18 bases between the two ends. Germline V gives CDR1 DFQATT, CDR2 SNEGSKA (reference sequence). Sequenced material: blood. The chain is built from TRBV20-1 and TRBJ2-7; TRBD1 or TRBD2 may be the D gene (5 bases each). The TCR comes from a woman aged 40-49 years with Graves' ophthalmopathy. The CDR3 spells CSARDLGGEGIYEQYF. As DNA, the CDR3 is TGCAGTGCTAGAGATCTTGGGGGAGAAGGGATCTACGAGCAGTACTTC.